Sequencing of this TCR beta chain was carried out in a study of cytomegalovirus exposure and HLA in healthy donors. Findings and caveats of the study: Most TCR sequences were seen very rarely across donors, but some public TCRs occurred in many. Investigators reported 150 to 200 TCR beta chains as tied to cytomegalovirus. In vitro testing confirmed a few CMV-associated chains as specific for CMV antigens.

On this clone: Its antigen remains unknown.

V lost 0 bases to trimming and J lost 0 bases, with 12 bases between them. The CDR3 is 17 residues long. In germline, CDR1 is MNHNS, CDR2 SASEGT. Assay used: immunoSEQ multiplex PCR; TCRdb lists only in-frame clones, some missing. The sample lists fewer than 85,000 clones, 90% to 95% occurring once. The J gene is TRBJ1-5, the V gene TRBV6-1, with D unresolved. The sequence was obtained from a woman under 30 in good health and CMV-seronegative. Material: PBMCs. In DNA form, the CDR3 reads TGTGCCAGCAGTGAAGCGAGGGAACGGTATAGCAATCAGCCCCAGCATTTT. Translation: CASSEARERYSNQPQHF.